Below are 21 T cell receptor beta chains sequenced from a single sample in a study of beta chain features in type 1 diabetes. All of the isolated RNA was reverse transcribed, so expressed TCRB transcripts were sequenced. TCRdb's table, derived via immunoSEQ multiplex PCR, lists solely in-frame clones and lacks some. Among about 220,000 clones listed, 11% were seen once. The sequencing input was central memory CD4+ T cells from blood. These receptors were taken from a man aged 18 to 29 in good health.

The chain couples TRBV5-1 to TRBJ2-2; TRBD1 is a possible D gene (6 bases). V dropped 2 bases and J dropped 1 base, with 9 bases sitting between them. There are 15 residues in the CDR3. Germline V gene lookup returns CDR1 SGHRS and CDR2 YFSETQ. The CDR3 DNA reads TGCGCCAGCAGCTTCAAGACAGGGAACACCGGGGAGCTGTTTTTT. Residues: CASSFKTGNTGELFF.

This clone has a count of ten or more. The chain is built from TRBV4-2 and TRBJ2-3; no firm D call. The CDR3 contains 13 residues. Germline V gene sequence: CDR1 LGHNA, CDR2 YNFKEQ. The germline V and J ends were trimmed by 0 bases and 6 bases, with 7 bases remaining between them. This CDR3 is CASSQEILDTQYF. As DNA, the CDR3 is TGTGCCAGCAGCCAAGAAATTTTGGATACGCAGTATTTT.

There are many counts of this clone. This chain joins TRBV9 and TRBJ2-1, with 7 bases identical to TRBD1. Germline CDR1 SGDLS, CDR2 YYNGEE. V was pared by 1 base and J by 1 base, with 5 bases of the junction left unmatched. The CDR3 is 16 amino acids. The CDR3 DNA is TGTGCCAGCAGCGTAAGACAGGGCCTGTCCTACAATGAGCAGTTCTTC. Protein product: CASSVRQGLSYNEQFF.

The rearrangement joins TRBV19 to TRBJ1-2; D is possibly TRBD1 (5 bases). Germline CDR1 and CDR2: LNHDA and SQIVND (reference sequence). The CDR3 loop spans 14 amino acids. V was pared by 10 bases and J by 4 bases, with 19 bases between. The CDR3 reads CATKPAGITYGYTF. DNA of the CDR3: TGTGCCACCAAACCGGCAGGGATCACCTATGGCTACACCTTC.

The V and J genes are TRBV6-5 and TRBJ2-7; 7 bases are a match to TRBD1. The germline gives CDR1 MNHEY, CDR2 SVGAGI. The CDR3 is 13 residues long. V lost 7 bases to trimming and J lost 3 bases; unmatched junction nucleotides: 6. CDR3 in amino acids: CASITGDIYEQYF. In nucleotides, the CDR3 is TGTGCCAGCATTACAGGGGACATCTACGAGCAGTACTTC.

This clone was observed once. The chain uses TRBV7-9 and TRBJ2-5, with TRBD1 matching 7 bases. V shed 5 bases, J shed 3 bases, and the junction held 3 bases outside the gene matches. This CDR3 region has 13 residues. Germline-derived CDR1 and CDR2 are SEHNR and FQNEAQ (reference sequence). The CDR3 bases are TGTGCCAGCAGCCCGGGGACAGAAGAGACCCAGTACTTC. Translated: CASSPGTEETQYF.

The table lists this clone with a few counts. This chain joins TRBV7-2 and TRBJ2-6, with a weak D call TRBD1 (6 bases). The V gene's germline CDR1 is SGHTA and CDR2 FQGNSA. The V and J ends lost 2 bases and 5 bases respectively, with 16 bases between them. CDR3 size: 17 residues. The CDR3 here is CASSLRDTHPWANVLTF. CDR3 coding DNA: TGTGCCAGCAGCTTACGGGACACGCACCCCTGGGCCAACGTCCTGACTTTC.

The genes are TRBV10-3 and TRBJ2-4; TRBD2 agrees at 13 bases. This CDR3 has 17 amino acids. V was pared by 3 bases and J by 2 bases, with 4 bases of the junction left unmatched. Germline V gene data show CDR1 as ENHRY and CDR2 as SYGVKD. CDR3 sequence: CAISEPTSGRTKNIQYF. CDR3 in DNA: TGTGCCATCAGTGAACCGACTAGCGGGAGGACCAAAAACATTCAGTACTTC.

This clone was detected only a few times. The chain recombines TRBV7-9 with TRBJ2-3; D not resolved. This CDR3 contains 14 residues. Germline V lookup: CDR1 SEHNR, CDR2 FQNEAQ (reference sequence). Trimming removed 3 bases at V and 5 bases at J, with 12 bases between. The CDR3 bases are TGTGCCAGCAGCTTCTACGGCTCACAAGATACGCAGTATTTT. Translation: CASSFYGSQDTQYF.

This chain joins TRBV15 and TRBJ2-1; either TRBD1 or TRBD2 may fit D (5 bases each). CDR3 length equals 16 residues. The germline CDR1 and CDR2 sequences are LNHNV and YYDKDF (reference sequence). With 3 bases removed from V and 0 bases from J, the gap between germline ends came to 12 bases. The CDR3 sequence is CATSSWDGSSYNEQFF. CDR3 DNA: TGTGCCACCAGCAGCTGGGACGGAAGCTCCTACAATGAGCAGTTCTTC.

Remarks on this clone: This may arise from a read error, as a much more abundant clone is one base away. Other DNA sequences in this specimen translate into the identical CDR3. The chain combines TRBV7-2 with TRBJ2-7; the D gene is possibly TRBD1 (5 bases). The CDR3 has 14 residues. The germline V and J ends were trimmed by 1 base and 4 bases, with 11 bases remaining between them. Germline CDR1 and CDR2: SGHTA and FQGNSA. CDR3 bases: TGTGCCAGCAGCTTAGTAGGCAGGGCATACGAGCAGTACTTC. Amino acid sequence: CASSLVGRAYEQYF.

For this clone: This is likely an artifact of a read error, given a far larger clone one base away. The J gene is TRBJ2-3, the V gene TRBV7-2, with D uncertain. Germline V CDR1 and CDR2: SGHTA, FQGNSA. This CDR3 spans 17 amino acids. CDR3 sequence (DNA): TGTTCCAGCAGCTTAACGGCTGCGTCCTCAGGAAGGGATACGCAGTATTTT. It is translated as CSSSLTAASSGRDTQYF.

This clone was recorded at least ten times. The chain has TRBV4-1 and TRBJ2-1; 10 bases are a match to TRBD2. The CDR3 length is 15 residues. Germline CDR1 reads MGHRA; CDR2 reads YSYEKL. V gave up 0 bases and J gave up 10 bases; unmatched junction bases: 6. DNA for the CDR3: TGCGCCAGCAGCCAAGAACTGCTAGCGGGAGTCGAGCAGTTCTTC. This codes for CASSQELLAGVEQFF.

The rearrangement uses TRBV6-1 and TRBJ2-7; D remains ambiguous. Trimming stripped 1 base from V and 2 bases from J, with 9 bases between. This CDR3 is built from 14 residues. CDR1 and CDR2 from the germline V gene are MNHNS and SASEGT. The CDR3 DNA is TGTGCCAGCAGTGAAGTCCAGCAGACCTACGAGCAGTACTTC. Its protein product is CASSEVQQTYEQYF.

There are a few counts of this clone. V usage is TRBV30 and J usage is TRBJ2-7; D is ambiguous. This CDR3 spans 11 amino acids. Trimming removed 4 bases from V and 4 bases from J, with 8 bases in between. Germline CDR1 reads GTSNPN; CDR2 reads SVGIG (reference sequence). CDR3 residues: CAWTRSYEQYF. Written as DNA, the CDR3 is TGTGCCTGGACTAGATCTTACGAGCAGTACTTC. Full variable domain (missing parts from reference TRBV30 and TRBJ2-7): SQTIHQWPATLVQPVGSPLSLECTVEGTSNPNLYWYRQAAGRGLQLLFYSVGIGQISSEVPQNLSASRPQDRQFILSSKKLLLSDSGFYLCAWTRSYEQYFGPGTRLTVT.

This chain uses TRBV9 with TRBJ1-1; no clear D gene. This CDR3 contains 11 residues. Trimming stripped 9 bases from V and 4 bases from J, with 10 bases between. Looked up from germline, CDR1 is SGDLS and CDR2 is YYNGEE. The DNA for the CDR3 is TGTGCCACCGGGGTGGGCACTGAAGCTTTCTTT. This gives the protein CATGVGTEAFF.

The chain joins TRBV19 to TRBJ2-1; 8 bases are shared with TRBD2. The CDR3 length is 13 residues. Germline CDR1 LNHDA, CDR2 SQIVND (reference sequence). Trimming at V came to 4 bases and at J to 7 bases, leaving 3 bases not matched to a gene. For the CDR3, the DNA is TGTGCCAGTAGTAGGGCGGGAGGTAATGAGCAGTTCTTC. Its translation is CASSRAGGNEQFF.

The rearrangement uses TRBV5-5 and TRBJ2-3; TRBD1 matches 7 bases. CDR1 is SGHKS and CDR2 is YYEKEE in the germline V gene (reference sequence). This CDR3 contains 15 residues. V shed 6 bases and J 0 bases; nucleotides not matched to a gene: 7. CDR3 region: CASIITGDSTDTQYF. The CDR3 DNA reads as TGTGCCAGCATCATCACAGGGGACAGCACAGATACGCAGTATTTT.

The CDR3 protein is CASRGQILHEQYF. CDR3 bases: TGTGCCAGCAGGGGACAGATTTTGCACGAGCAGTACTTC. The chain joins TRBV25-1 to TRBJ2-7; 7 bases line up with TRBD1. This CDR3 contains 13 residues. V was pared by 6 bases and J by 5 bases, with 7 bases of the junction left unmatched. CDR1 MGHDK and CDR2 SYGVNS come from the germline V gene.

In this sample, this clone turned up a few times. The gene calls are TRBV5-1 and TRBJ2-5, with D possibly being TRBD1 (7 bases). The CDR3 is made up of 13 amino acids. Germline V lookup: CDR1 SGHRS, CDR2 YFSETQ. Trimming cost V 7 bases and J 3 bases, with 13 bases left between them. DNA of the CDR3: TGCGCCAGCTCCCAGGGGGGCAAAGAGACCCAGTACTTC. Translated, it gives CASSQGGKETQYF.

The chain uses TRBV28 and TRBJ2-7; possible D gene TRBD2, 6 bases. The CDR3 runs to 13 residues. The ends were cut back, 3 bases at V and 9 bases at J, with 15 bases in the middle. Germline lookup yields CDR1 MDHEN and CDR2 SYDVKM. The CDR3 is CASSFFLGRGQYF. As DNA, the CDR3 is TGTGCCAGCAGTTTCTTCCTCGGGCGGGGGCAGTACTTC.